This T cell receptor beta chain was profiled in a study of chemoradiotherapy in HPV16-positive cancers. Overall study context: Candidate HPV-specific T-cell clones and common TCR motifs came from functional assays in a couple of HPV16-positive patients.

Over chemoradiotherapy, repertoires were sampled more than once. From germline, CDR1 is ENHRY and CDR2 SYGVKD. This CDR3 region has 13 residues. V lost 6 bases and J lost 5; bases outside the gene matches: 3. In the case of this clone: Its antigen remains unidentified.

Data came from immunoSEQ multiplex PCR; TCRdb stores just in-frame clones and leaves some out. Here the sample spans about 22,000 clones, around two thirds being singletons. Study findings and constraints: During treatment, candidate HPV-specific clones and E7-related motifs expanded in tumor. Functional assays defining HPV-specific T cells used only a couple of HPV16-positive patients.

Collection took place from a patient who underwent chemoradiotherapy. This TCR derives from a human donor with HPV-associated anogenital cancer. The rearrangement uses TRBV10-3 and TRBJ1-5; TRBD1 agrees at 8 bases. The CDR3 protein is CAIRDRDDQPQHF. The CDR3 DNA follows: TGTGCCATCAGGGACAGGGATGATCAGCCCCAGCATTTT.